Each of the 27 T cell receptor beta chains below was sequenced from the same sample in a study of T cell responses to AZD1222 COVID-19 vaccine. Generated by immunoSEQ multiplex PCR, the TCRdb table keeps only in-frame clones and is missing some. Of 80,000 to 100,000 clones listed, 75% to 90% are singletons. The specimen comprised peripheral blood, sampled 28 days after the second AZD1222 dose. These TCRs come from an adult who received the AZD1222 COVID-19 vaccine.

V and J are TRBV6-1 and TRBJ1-6; maybe TRBD1 (6 bases). V lost 4 bases to trimming and J lost 6 bases, with 25 bases between them. The CDR3 has 19 amino acids. The germline CDR1 and CDR2 sequences are MNHNS and SASEGT. This chain's CDR3 is CASSVTMDLGGGSNSPLHF. The CDR3, as DNA: TGTGCCAGCAGTGTAACAATGGACCTCGGGGGCGGCAGTAATTCACCCCTCCACTTT.

This clone was recorded a few times. The chain joins TRBV29-1 to TRBJ1-1, with 7 nucleotides matching TRBD1. After removal of 3 bases from V and 3 bases from J, the junction contained 7 bases not matched to a gene. Germline values: CDR1 SQVTM, CDR2 ANQGSEA. The CDR3 consists of 14 residues. CDR3 coding DNA: TGCAGCGTTGACCCGAGCAGGGGGGACACTGAAGCTTTCTTT. This codes for CSVDPSRGDTEAFF.

V and J are TRBV6-5 and TRBJ2-1; D is unresolved. V shed 4 bases and J shed 8 bases, with 12 bases lying between them. Germline CDR1 is MNHEY and CDR2 is SVGAGI. The CDR3 sequence is 13 residues long. The CDR3 protein is CASSSNSWDEQFF. Here the CDR3 DNA reads TGTGCCAGCAGTTCAAACTCCTGGGATGAGCAGTTCTTC.

The rearrangement joins TRBV5-1 to TRBJ2-2, with 11 bases fitting TRBD1. CDR3 length equals 18 residues. Per germline, CDR1 SGHRS and CDR2 YFSETQ. V lost 4 bases and J lost 4; bases outside the gene matches: 12. CDR3 DNA sequence: TGCGCCAGCAGCGGCCGGGACAGGGGGTTTATGGGCACCGGGGAGCTGTTTTTT. This gives the protein CASSGRDRGFMGTGELFF.

The chain is built from TRBV19 and TRBJ2-7, with 9 bases aligning to TRBD1. In germline, CDR1 is LNHDA, CDR2 SQIVND (reference sequence). The junction had 12 bases not matched to a gene; V was cut back by 5 bases and J by 7 bases. CDR3 length equals 15 residues. CDR3 sequence reads: CASSSAGQGKGEQYF. The CDR3 bases are TGTGCCAGTAGTTCGGCGGGACAGGGAAAGGGAGAGCAGTACTTC. The whole variable domain, remainder taken from reference TRBV19 and TRBJ2-7, is DGGITQSPKYLFRKEGQNVTLSCEQNLNHDAMYWYRQDPGQGLRLIYYSQIVNDFQKGDIAEGYSVSREKKESFPLTVTSAQKNPTAFYLCASSSAGQGKGEQYFGPGTRLTVT.

CDR3 sequence: CASSQQDDTEAFF. In DNA form, the CDR3 reads TGCGCCAGCAGCCAGCAAGACGACACTGAAGCTTTCTTT. The chain links TRBV5-1 to TRBJ1-1; D is unresolved. The germline V gene has CDR1 SGHRS and CDR2 YFSETQ. This CDR3 has 13 amino acids. Deletions cut 4 bases from V and 3 bases from J, with 10 bases between.

The gene calls are TRBV7-2 and TRBJ2-1; D possibly corresponds to TRBD1 (6 bases). Trimming removed 3 bases from V and 7 bases from J, with 16 bases in between. The CDR3 is 15 amino acids. The germline V gene has CDR1 SGHTA and CDR2 FQGNSA. The CDR3 here is CASSFVGLGANEQFF. In nucleotides, the CDR3 is TGTGCCAGCAGCTTTGTCGGTCTGGGGGCGAATGAGCAGTTCTTC.

The V gene is TRBV29-1, the J gene TRBJ2-6; no firm D call. The CDR3 covers 15 residues. Between the trimmed V and J ends, which lost 3 bases and 0 bases, there was a span of 9 bases. Germline V gene sequence: CDR1 SQVTM, CDR2 ANQGSEA. CDR3 in DNA: TGCAGCGTTGAGCAGACATACTCTGGGGCCAACGTCCTGACTTTC. It translates to CSVEQTYSGANVLTF.

The gene calls are TRBV7-3 and TRBJ1-1, with 7 bases that match TRBD1. Germline CDR1 and CDR2: SGHTA and FQGTGA. V lost 11 bases to trimming and J lost 1 base; unmatched junction nucleotides: 10. This CDR3 is 14 amino acids long. This CDR3 is CAQLRDRENTEAFF. DNA for the CDR3: TGTGCCCAATTACGCGACAGGGAGAACACTGAAGCTTTCTTT.

The V call is TRBV5-1, the J call TRBJ1-5; D not resolved. Trimming pared 0 bases from V and 11 bases from J, leaving 12 bases between. This CDR3 spans 13 amino acids. Germline loops: CDR1 SGHRS, CDR2 YFSETQ. The CDR3 reads CASSLAGLGAQHF. CDR3 bases: TGCGCCAGCAGCTTGGCCGGGCTAGGAGCCCAGCATTTT.

The rearrangement joins TRBV27 to TRBJ1-4; 7 bases agree with TRBD1. The germline V gene has CDR1 MNHEY and CDR2 SMNVEV (reference sequence). With V trimmed by 6 bases and J by 0 bases, 1 base remained unmatched. The CDR3 has 14 residues. The DNA for the CDR3 is TGTGCCAGCAGCGGGACAGCAACTAATGAAAAACTGTTTTTT. Its protein product is CASSGTATNEKLFF.

The rearrangement links TRBV6-1 to TRBJ1-3; 9 bases line up with TRBD1. The CDR3 loop spans 16 amino acids. The ends lost 4 bases at V and 2 bases at J; junction bases unmatched: 6. Germline CDR1 and CDR2: MNHNS and SASEGT. CDR3 nucleotide sequence: TGTGCCAGCAGTGTAGCGTACAGGGGGCCTGGAAACACCATATATTTT. Protein product: CASSVAYRGPGNTIYF.

The chain links TRBV9 to TRBJ1-2, with a weak D call TRBD1 (5 bases). Germline values: CDR1 SGDLS, CDR2 YYNGEE. V was trimmed by 0 bases and J by 8 bases, leaving 11 bases between them. The CDR3 is 13 residues long. CDR3 region: CASSVVAGEGYTF. CDR3 bases: TGTGCCAGCAGCGTAGTGGCGGGGGAAGGCTACACCTTC.

This sequence joins TRBV6-5 and TRBJ2-7; D tentatively fits TRBD1 or TRBD2 (6 bases each). V was pared by 2 bases and J by 7 bases, with 18 bases between. CDR3 length: 15 amino acids. The germline V gene encodes CDR1 MNHEY and CDR2 SVGAGI. The CDR3 loop reads CASSYRFSGAGEQYF. CDR3 sequence (DNA): TGTGCCAGCAGTTACCGTTTCTCGGGGGCGGGAGAGCAGTACTTC.

CDR3 DNA sequence: TGTGCCAGCAGCCATCCACAGGGAAGGCATGACTATGGCTACACCTTC. Translation: CASSHPQGRHDYGYTF. The chain carries TRBV7-9 and TRBJ1-2; perhaps TRBD1 as D (6 bases). V was shortened by 5 bases and J by 3 bases, with 19 bases between the two germline ends. This CDR3 is 16 amino acids long. CDR1 is SEHNR and CDR2 is FQNEAQ in the germline V gene (reference sequence).

The V gene is TRBV27, the J gene TRBJ1-6; D not certain. V lost 2 bases and J 8 bases, leaving 13 bases between the germline ends. From germline, CDR1 is MNHEY and CDR2 SMNVEV (reference sequence). The CDR3 runs to 15 residues. This chain's CDR3 is CASSLRPGGDSPLHF. DNA of the CDR3: TGTGCCAGCAGTTTAAGGCCAGGAGGTGATTCACCCCTCCACTTT.

The chain couples TRBV30 to TRBJ1-6; D gene ambiguous. Trimming stripped 4 bases from V and 5 bases from J, with 12 bases between. Germline-derived CDR1 and CDR2 are GTSNPN and SVGIG (reference sequence). There are 14 residues in the CDR3. CDR3 residues: CAWMSWRDNSPLHF. The CDR3 DNA sequence: TGTGCCTGGATGTCATGGAGGGATAATTCACCCCTCCACTTT.

As regards this clone: Possible read error: a much larger clone is one base away. The sample contains more than one DNA sequence encoding this CDR3. V usage is TRBV2 and J usage is TRBJ2-7, with D uncertain. V was pared by 1 base and J by 3 bases, with 1 base between. Germline V gene sequence: CDR1 SNHLY, CDR2 FYNNEI. This CDR3 comprises 11 residues. The CDR3 region has the DNA TGTGCCAGCAGTGAAGGCTACGAGCAGTACTTC. Encoded protein: CASSEGYEQYF.

This chain joins TRBV9 and TRBJ1-6, with D possibly being TRBD1 (5 bases). The CDR3 extends over 12 amino acids. Germline-derived CDR1 and CDR2 are SGDLS and YYNGEE. Between the trimmed V and J ends, which lost 7 bases and 9 bases, there was a span of 11 bases. CDR3 loop: CASGRGSSPLHF. The CDR3, as DNA: TGTGCCAGCGGGCGGGGGAGTTCACCCCTCCACTTT.

The V call is TRBV10-3, the J call TRBJ2-2; unclear D gene. CDR1 ENHRY and CDR2 SYGVKD come from the germline V gene. The CDR3 runs 16 residues. V was shortened by 4 bases and J by 1 base, with 13 bases between the two germline ends. The CDR3 DNA reads as TGTGCCATCAGTGTGGTGGGCACGAGGAACACCGGGGAGCTGTTTTTT. Protein sequence: CAISVVGTRNTGELFF.

This sequence joins TRBV3-1 (or the pseudogene TRBV3-2) and TRBJ2-3; D remains ambiguous. V was shortened by 1 base and J by 4 bases, with 6 bases between the two germline ends. Germline V CDR1 and CDR2: LGHDT, YNNKEL (reference sequence). The CDR3 totals 13 residues. The CDR3 reads CASSQGRADTQYF. As DNA, the CDR3 is TGTGCCAGCAGCCAAGGTCGGGCAGATACGCAGTATTTT.

This chain links TRBV5-6 with TRBJ2-3; D might be TRBD2 (5 bases). CDR3 length: 17 residues. The ends were cut back, 1 base at V and 1 base at J, with 16 bases in the middle. Germline assignment: CDR1 SGHDT and CDR2 YYEEEE. CDR3 sequence (DNA): TGTGCCAGCAGCTTGCGGGGTAGCCCATGGGGCACAGATACGCAGTATTTT. Translating gives CASSLRGSPWGTDTQYF.

The gene calls are TRBV10-1 and TRBJ2-2, with D tentatively TRBD2 (5 bases). V lost 10 bases, J lost 0 bases, and 15 bases lay in between. The length of the CDR3 is 15 residues. Germline V gives CDR1 WNHNN, CDR2 SYGVQD (reference sequence). CDR3 in amino acids: CATERVEPNTGELFF. As DNA, the CDR3 is TGCGCCACGGAGAGGGTGGAACCGAACACCGGGGAGCTGTTTTTT.

The J gene is TRBJ1-3, the V gene TRBV15, with D perhaps TRBD1 (5 bases). Trimming left V 1 base short and J 4 bases short, with 8 bases between. Germline lookup yields CDR1 LNHNV and CDR2 YYDKDF (reference sequence). CDR3 length: 14 amino acids. Here the CDR3 reads CATSRGTLGNTIYF. In nucleotides, the CDR3 is TGTGCCACCAGCAGAGGGACATTGGGAAACACCATATATTTT.

The J gene is TRBJ1-1, the V gene TRBV7-9; weak D call: TRBD1 (5 bases). The CDR3 extends over 13 amino acids. Germline V gene lookup returns CDR1 SEHNR and CDR2 FQNEAQ (reference sequence). Trimming removed 5 bases from V and 5 bases from J, with 12 bases in between. The DNA of the CDR3 is TGTGCCAGCAGCCTAGACAGTCAGACTGAAGCTTTCTTT. Protein sequence: CASSLDSQTEAFF.

The chain links TRBV7-8 to TRBJ1-5; D is possibly TRBD1 (5 bases). CDR3 length: 15 amino acids. V was cut by 2 bases and J by 7 bases, with 15 bases left in between. Germline V CDR1 and CDR2: SGHVS, FQNEAQ. The CDR3 loop is CASSLNTGGWQPQHF. CDR3 bases: TGTGCCAGCAGCTTAAACACCGGGGGGTGGCAGCCCCAGCATTTT.

This chain joins TRBV25-1 and TRBJ1-3; weak D call: TRBD1 (5 bases). Germline V gene lookup returns CDR1 MGHDK and CDR2 SYGVNS. The CDR3 extends over 13 amino acids. Trimming took 4 bases from V and 4 from J, leaving 8 bases between them. The CDR3 reads CASSATVGNTIYF. CDR3 coding DNA: TGTGCCAGCAGTGCGACAGTAGGAAACACCATATATTTT.